This T cell receptor beta chain was recorded in a study of OX40 agonist ivuxolimab in advanced cancers. Turning to the study itself: The drug used for patients, ivuxolimab, was an agonistic anti-OX40 (CD134) antibody. Regarding the study as a whole: Also showing low normalized T-cell clonal expansion were some of the nonresponders.

As to this clone: Its antigen is still unknown.

Baseline, cycle 4 day 1, and cycle 7 day 1 were the blood sampling points. Some clones are missing from TCRdb's copy, which holds only in-frame ones; the method was immunoSEQ multiplex PCR. In the table there are 96,000 or so clones, approximately 84% of which are singletons. The sequence was collected from an adult with an advanced solid tumor such as melanoma, head and neck, liver or kidney cancer. The source material was CD4+ or CD8+ T cells sorted from blood, sampled in a trial of the OX40 agonist ivuxolimab.

CDR3 in DNA: TGTGCCAGCAGTCAAAGGGGGACAGATTTCTACGAGCAGTACTTC. Protein: CASSQRGTDFYEQYF. V is TRBV6-1 and J is TRBJ2-7; TRBD1 aligns across 7 bases. This CDR3 spans 15 amino acids. CDR1 is MNHNS and CDR2 is SASEGT in the germline V gene. V was pared by 5 bases and J by 3 bases, with 10 bases of the junction left unmatched.